This T cell receptor (beta chain) was found in a study of T cell changes during pregnancy in multiple sclerosis. Per the germline V gene, CDR1 is MNHEY and CDR2 is SVGAGI. V lost 5 bases and J lost 5, with 12 bases in between. This CDR3 comprises 13 residues. Only in-frame clones appear in the TCRdb table, and some are missing; sequencing was by immunoSEQ multiplex PCR. Of 52,000 or so clones in the sample, 80% to 90% were seen once. The sample consisted of CD4+ T cells from peripheral blood mononuclear cells, taken in the first trimester of pregnancy. This sequence joins TRBV6-5 and TRBJ1-2; possible D gene TRBD1, 6 bases. The sequence derives from a female donor with multiple sclerosis, enrolled in a pregnancy study. CDR3 in DNA: TGTGCCAGCAGTCAAGTAACAGGGTATGGCTACACCTTC. The encoded protein is CASSQVTGYGYTF.